Following are 6 T cell receptor beta chains from one sample sequenced in a study of shared clonotypes between healthy human individuals. Naive CD8 cells lacked CD45RO, underwent positive selection for CCR7 and left out terminally differentiated effector memory CD45RA+ cells. Assay: immunoSEQ multiplex PCR; the TCRdb copy retains only in-frame clones and omits some. Among about 590,000 clones, about 95% were seen once, and the ten largest hold 0.11%. The material sequenced was naive CD8+ T cells sorted from blood. The origin of the receptors is a woman under 40 in good health.

The J gene is TRBJ2-1, the V gene TRBV15; TRBD1 agrees at 10 bases. CDR1 is LNHNV and CDR2 is YYDKDF in the germline V gene (reference sequence). Losses at the gene ends were 3 bases for V and 4 bases for J; bases not matched to a gene: 6. This CDR3 has 16 residues. Here the CDR3 reads CATSRDRGGRYNEQFF. CDR3 coding DNA: TGTGCCACCAGCAGGGACAGGGGGGGAAGATACAATGAGCAGTTCTTC.

The chain employs TRBV6-5 and TRBJ2-4, with D hard to call. There are 16 residues in the CDR3. Germline V gene data show CDR1 as MNHEY and CDR2 as SVGAGI. Trimming stripped 8 bases from V and 3 bases from J, with 20 bases between. The CDR3 region is CASRSGWRWGKNIQYF. The CDR3, as DNA: TGTGCCAGCCGTTCGGGTTGGCGGTGGGGCAAAAACATTCAGTACTTC.

The rearrangement joins TRBV5-4 to TRBJ2-5, with 8 bases lining up with TRBD2. The V and J ends lost 1 base and 2 bases, in that order; junction bases with no gene match: 16. The germline gives CDR1 SGHNT, CDR2 YYREEE (reference sequence). The CDR3 has 19 residues. In DNA, the CDR3 is TGTGCCAGCAGCTTGACCGGGAGGGCCGATCGCGCCCCACAAGAGACCCAGTACTTC. This translates into CASSLTGRADRAPQETQYF.

A single count supports this clone. The chain combines TRBV7-2 with TRBJ1-1; D gene ambiguous. V was pared by 1 base and J by 7 bases, with 4 bases between. This CDR3 contains 11 residues. CDR1 is SGHTA and CDR2 is FQGNSA in the germline V gene. CDR3 sequence: CASSLGVEAFF. In DNA, the CDR3 is TGTGCCAGCAGCTTAGGCGTTGAAGCTTTCTTT.

This rearrangement joins TRBV29-1 to TRBJ2-1; D unclear. In germline, CDR1 is SQVTM, CDR2 ANQGSEA. This CDR3 comprises 12 residues. With 3 bases removed from V and 9 bases from J, the gap between germline ends came to 12 bases. CDR3 sequence (DNA): TGCAGCGTTGATGGAGTAGGACCTGAGCAGTTCTTC. Translating it yields CSVDGVGPEQFF.

The chain couples TRBV4-1 to TRBJ2-3, with 7 bases fitting TRBD1. Germline values: CDR1 MGHRA, CDR2 YSYEKL. The CDR3 is 15 residues long. The junction had 4 bases not matched to a gene; V was cut back by 2 bases and J by 2 bases. In DNA, the CDR3 is TGCGCCAGCAGCCAAATGACAGGGACCACAGATACGCAGTATTTT. Residues: CASSQMTGTTDTQYF.